This TCR beta chain was identified during a study of cytomegalovirus exposure and HLA in healthy donors. For the study at large: Per a later analysis, the approximately 690 first-cohort and over 90 validation repertoires shared one platform.

Generated by immunoSEQ multiplex PCR, the TCRdb table keeps only in-frame clones and is missing some. The sample lists 150,000 to 200,000 clones, 85% occurring once. CDR3 size: 16 residues. The germline V gene has CDR1 LNHNV and CDR2 YYDKDF (reference sequence). Trimming removed 1 base from V and 14 bases from J; junction bases left unmatched: 15. Study-level findings and limits: There were 150 to 200 TCR beta chains listed as cytomegalovirus-associated.

A note on this clone: As yet, its antigen is unknown.

The TCR sequence derives from a man younger than 30 in good health and CMV-seropositive. Source material: PBMCs. The chain joins TRBV15 to TRBJ2-3; TRBD1 matches 10 bases. The CDR3 is CATSRVDGTGAPSVYF. The CDR3 coding sequence is TGTGCCACCAGCAGAGTCGACGGGACAGGGGCCCCCTCGGTGTATTTT.